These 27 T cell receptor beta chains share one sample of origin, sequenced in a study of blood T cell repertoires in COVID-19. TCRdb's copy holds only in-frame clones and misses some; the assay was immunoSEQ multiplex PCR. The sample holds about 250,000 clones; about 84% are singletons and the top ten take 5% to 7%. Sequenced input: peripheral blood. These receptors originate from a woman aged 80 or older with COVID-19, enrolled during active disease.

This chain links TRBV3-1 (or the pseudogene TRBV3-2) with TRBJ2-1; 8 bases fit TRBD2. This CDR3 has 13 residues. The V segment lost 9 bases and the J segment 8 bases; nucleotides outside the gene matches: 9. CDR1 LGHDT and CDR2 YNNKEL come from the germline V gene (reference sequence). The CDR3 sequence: CASSGGPGDEQFF. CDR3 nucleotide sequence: TGTGCCAGTTCGGGGGGGCCAGGCGATGAGCAGTTCTTC.

The CDR3 DNA is TGTGCCAGCAGCCAAGATCCTACCTACAATCAGCCCCAGCATTTT. Its protein product is CASSQDPTYNQPQHF. The chain uses TRBV3-1 (or the pseudogene TRBV3-2) and TRBJ1-5; D gene unclear. The germline CDR1 and CDR2 sequences are LGHDT and YNNKEL (reference sequence). V lost 0 bases, J lost 3 bases, and 9 bases lay in between. The CDR3 is 15 residues long.

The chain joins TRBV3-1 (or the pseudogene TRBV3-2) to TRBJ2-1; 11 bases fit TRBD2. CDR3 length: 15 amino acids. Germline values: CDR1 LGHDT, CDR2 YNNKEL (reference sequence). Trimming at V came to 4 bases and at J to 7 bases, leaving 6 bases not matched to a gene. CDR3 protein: CASSRGSGGVNEQFF. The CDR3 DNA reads TGTGCCAGCAGCCGTGGTAGCGGGGGGGTAAATGAGCAGTTCTTC.

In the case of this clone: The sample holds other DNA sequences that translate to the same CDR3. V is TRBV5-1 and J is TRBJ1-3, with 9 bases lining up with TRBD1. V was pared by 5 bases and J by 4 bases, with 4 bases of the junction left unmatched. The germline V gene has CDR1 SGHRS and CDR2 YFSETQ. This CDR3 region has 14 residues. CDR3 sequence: CASSTGGSGNTIYF. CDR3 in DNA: TGCGCCAGCAGTACAGGGGGCTCGGGAAACACCATATATTTT.

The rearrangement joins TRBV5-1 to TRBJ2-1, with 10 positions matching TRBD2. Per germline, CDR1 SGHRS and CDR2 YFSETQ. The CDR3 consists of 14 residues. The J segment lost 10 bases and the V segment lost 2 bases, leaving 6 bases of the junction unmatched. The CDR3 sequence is CASSFEAGGREQFF. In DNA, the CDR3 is TGCGCCAGCAGCTTTGAAGCGGGGGGGCGGGAGCAGTTCTTC.

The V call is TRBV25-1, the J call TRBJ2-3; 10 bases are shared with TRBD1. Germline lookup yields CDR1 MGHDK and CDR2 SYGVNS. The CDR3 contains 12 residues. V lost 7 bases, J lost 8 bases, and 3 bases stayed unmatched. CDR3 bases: TGTGCCAGCAAGGACAGGGGGGGTACGCAGTATTTT. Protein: CASKDRGGTQYF.

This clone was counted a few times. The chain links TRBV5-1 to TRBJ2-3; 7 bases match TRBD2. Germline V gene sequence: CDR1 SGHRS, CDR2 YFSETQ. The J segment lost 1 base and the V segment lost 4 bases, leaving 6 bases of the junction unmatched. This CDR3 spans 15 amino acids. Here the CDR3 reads CASSPAGVRTDTQYF. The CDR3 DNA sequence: TGCGCCAGCAGCCCGGCGGGGGTCCGCACAGATACGCAGTATTTT.

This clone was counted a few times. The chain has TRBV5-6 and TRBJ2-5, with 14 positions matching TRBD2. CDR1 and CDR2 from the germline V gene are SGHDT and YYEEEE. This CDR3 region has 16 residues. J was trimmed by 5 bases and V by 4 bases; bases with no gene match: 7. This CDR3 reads CASSGGLAGGWETQYF. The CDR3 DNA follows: TGTGCCAGCAGCGGTGGACTAGCGGGGGGCTGGGAGACCCAGTACTTC.

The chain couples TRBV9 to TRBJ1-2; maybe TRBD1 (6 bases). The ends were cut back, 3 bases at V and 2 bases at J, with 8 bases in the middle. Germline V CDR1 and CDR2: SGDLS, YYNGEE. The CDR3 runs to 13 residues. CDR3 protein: CASSEQGNYGYTF. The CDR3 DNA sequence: TGTGCCAGCAGCGAACAGGGAAACTATGGCTACACCTTC.

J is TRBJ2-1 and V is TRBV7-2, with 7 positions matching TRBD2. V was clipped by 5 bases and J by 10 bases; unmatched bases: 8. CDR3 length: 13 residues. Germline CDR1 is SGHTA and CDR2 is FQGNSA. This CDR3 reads CASSLRGVPEQFF. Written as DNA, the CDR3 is TGTGCCAGCAGCCTACGGGGGGTCCCCGAGCAGTTCTTC. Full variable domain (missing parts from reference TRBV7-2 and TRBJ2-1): GAGVSQSPSNKVTEKGKDVELRCDPISGHTALYWYRQSLGQGLEFLIYFQGNSAPDKSGLPSDRFSAERTGGSVSTLTIQRTQQEDSAVYLCASSLRGVPEQFFGPGTRLTVL.

CDR3 DNA sequence: TGTGCCAGCACCGGAAGTAGGGGGTCGCACTATGGCTACACCTTC. It encodes CASTGSRGSHYGYTF. The chain recombines TRBV28 with TRBJ1-2, with D possibly TRBD1 on 6 matching bases. Trimming took off 7 bases at V and 3 bases at J, with 18 bases between the two ends. CDR3 size: 15 residues. Per the germline V gene, CDR1 is MDHEN and CDR2 is SYDVKM.

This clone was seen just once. CDR3 nucleotide sequence: TGTGCCAGCAGCCCTAGCGGGGGGAACGGGGAGCTGTTTTTT. This encodes CASSPSGGNGELFF. The gene calls are TRBV3-1 (or the pseudogene TRBV3-2) and TRBJ2-2; TRBD2 matches at 11 bases. The length of the CDR3 is 14 residues. V lost 4 bases and J lost 7; bases outside the gene matches: 2. Germline V gene data show CDR1 as LGHDT and CDR2 as YNNKEL (reference sequence).

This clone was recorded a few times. In DNA, the CDR3 is TGTGCCAGCTCACCGCATCCGGAGGTGAACACTGAAGCTTTCTTT. This codes for CASSPHPEVNTEAFF. The chain couples TRBV18 to TRBJ1-1; no reliable D call. Trimming shortened V by 3 bases and J by 0 bases, and 11 bases separated the two germline ends. CDR1 is KGHSH and CDR2 is LQKENI in the germline V gene. The CDR3 is made up of 15 amino acids.

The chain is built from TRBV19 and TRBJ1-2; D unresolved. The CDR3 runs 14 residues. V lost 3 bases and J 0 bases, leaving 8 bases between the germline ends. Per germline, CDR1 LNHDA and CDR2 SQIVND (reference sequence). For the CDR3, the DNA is TGTGCCAGTAGTATGAGGGAAGCTAACTATGGCTACACCTTC. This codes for CASSMREANYGYTF.

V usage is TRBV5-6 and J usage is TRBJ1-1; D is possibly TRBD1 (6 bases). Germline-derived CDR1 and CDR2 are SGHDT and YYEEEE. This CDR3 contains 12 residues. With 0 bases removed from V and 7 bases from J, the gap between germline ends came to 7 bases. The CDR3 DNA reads TGTGCCAGCAGCTTGGCGACAGGTGAAGCTTTCTTT. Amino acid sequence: CASSLATGEAFF.

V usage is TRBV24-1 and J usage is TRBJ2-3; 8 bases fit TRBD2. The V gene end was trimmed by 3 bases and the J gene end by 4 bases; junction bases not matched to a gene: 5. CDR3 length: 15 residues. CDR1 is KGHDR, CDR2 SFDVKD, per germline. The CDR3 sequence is CATSDKRGSADTQYF. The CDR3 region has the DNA TGTGCCACCAGTGATAAGCGGGGGAGCGCAGATACGCAGTATTTT.

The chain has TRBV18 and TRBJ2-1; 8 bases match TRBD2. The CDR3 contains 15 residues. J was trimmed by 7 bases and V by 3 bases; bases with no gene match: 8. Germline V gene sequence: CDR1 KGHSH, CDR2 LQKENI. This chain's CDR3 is CASSPPSGGPNEQFF. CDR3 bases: TGTGCCAGCTCACCCCCTTCGGGGGGGCCTAATGAGCAGTTCTTC.

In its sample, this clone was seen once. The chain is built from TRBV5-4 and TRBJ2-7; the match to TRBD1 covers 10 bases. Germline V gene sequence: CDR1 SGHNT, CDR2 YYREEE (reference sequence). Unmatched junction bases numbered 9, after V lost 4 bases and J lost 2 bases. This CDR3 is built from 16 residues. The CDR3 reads CASSQTGGIGPYEQYF. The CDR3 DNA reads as TGTGCCAGCAGCCAGACAGGGGGCATTGGCCCCTACGAGCAGTACTTC.

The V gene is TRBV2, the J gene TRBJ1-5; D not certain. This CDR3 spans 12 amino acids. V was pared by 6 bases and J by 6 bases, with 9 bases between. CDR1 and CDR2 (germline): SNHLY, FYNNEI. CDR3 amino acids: CASSYGFQPQHF. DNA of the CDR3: TGTGCCAGCAGCTACGGTTTTCAGCCCCAGCATTTT.

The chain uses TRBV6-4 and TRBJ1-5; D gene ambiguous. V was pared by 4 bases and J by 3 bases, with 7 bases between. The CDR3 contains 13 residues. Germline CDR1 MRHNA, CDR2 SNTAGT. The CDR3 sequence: CASSVEVNQPQHF. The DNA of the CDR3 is TGTGCCAGCAGTGTCGAGGTCAATCAGCCCCAGCATTTT.

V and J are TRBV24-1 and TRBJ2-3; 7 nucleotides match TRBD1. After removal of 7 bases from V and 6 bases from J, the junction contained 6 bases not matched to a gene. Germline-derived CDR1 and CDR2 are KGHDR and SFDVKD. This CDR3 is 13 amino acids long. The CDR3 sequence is CATSHTGVDTQYF. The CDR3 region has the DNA TGTGCCACCAGCCATACAGGGGTGGATACGCAGTATTTT.

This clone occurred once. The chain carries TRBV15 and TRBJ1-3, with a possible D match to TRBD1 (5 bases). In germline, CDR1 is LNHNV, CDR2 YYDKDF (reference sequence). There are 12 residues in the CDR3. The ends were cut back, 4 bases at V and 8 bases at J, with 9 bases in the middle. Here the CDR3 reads CATSTGRDTIYF. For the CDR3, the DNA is TGTGCCACCAGCACAGGGAGGGACACCATATATTTT.

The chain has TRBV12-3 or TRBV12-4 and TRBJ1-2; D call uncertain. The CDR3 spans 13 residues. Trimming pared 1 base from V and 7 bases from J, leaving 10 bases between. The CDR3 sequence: CASSLGEVVGYTF. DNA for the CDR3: TGTGCCAGCAGTTTAGGGGAGGTAGTTGGCTACACCTTC.

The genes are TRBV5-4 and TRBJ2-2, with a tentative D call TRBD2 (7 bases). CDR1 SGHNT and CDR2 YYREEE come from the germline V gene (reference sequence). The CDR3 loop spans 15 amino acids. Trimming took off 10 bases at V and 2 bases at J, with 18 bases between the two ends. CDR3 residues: CAYYYSGGNTGELFF. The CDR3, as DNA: TGTGCCTATTACTATTCGGGGGGCAACACCGGGGAGCTGTTTTTT.

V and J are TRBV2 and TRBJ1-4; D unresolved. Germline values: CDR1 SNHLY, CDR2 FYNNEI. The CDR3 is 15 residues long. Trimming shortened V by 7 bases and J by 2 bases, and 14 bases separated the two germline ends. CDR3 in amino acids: CASNPNGLTNEKLFF. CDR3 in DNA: TGTGCCAGCAATCCTAACGGGTTGACTAATGAAAAACTGTTTTTT.

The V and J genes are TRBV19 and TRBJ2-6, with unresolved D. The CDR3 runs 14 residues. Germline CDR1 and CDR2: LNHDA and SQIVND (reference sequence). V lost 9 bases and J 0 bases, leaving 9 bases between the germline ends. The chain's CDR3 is CASRRSSGANVLTF. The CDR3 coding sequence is TGTGCCAGCAGAAGGAGCTCTGGGGCCAACGTCCTGACTTTC.

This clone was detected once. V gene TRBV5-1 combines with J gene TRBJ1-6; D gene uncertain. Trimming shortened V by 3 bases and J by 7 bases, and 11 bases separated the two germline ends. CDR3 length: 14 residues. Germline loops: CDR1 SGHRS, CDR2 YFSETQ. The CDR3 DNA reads TGCGCCAGCAGCTCGACTCCTGCGAATTCACCCCTCCACTTT. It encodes CASSSTPANSPLHF.